The entry below gives a single T cell receptor beta chain sequence along with its context. Looked up from germline, CDR1 is MGHDK and CDR2 is SYGVNS. V lost 6 bases and J lost 3, with 8 bases in between. CDR3 length: 12 amino acids. RNA transcripts gave rise to amplified TCR beta CDR3 regions. Primed by the HTBI set, a first-round RT-PCR was run on the TCR CDR3. MiXCR was run by TCRdb on the multiplex PCR reads, yielding one entry per CDR3 protein. The table records hundreds of thousands of distinct CDR3 sequences, about 15% of them present only once. Uncontrolled infection, other autoimmune disease, pregnancy and lactation each barred patients from inclusion. Drawn at first hyperthyroidism diagnosis, the blood sample preceded any ophthalmopathy symptoms. Fresh peripheral blood, more than 8 ml of it, supplied the PBMCs. The data derive from a study of T cells in Graves' hyperthyroidism and ophthalmopathy. Looking at the study overall: Peripheral blood was secured at the point of initial diagnosis, before any treatment.

The genes are TRBV25-1 and TRBJ1-1, with D unresolved. Sequencing was done on a sample of blood. The source of this sequence is a young woman with Graves' hyperthyroidism that later progressed to Graves' ophthalmopathy. DNA of the CDR3: TGTGCCAGCAGGGGGAGTTACACTGAAGCTTTCTTT. Residues: CASRGSYTEAFF.